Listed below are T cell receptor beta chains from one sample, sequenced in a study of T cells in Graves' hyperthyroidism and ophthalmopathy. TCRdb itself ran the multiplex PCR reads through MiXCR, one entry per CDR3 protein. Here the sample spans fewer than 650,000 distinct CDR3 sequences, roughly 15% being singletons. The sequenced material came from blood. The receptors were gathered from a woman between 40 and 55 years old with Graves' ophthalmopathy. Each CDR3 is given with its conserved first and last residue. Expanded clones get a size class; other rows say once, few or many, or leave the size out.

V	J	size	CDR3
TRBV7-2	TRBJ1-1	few	CASSPGKKTEAFF
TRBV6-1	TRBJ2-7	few	CASTTGVISYEQYF
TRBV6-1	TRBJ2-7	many	CASRNRVQFAYEQYF
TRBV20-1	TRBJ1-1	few	CSAPQGINTEAFF
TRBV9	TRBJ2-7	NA	CASSDGGSSYEQYF
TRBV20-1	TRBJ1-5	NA	CSARRGRNSNQPQHF
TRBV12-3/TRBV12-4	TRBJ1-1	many	CASSSYRGASTEAFF
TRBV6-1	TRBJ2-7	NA	CATGYTGGEQYF
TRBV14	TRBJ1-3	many	CASSPIPGEDRNTIYF
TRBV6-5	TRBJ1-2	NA	CASSYRTGANYGYTF
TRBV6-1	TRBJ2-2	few	CASRKGRAGELFF
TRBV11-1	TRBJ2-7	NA	CASSKGTSGRLYEQYF
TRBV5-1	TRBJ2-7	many	CASSFSGYEQYF
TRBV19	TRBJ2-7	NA	CASGRAGQGFYEQYF
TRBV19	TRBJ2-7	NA	CASSKAGDSYEQYF
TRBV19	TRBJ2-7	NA	CAGSTGQGAYEQYF
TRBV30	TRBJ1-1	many	CAWSKQGTRAFF
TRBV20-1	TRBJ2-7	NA	CSAKDQGGEQYF
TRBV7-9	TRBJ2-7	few	CASSLDGADYEQYF
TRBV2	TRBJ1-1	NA	CASSEIPRAMNTEAFF
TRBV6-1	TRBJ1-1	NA	CASSPPERGNTEAFF
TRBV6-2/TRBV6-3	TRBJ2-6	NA	CASSRTGRSGANVLTF
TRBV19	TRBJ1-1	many	CASSFPGGGTEAFF
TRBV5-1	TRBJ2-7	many	CASSLYSGITYEQYF
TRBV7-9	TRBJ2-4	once	CVSTGVLAKNIQYF
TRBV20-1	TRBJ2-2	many	CSARGPGVYTGELFF
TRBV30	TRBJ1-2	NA	CAWRAVGGSYGYTF
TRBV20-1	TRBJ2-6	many	CSAKGQGRAGANVLTF
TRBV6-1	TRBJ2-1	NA	CASRGYYYNEQFF
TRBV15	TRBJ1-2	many	CATSTPNQGRGGYTF
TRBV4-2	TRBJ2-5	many	CASSQGWGLQETQYF
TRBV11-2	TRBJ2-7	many	CASSPLLGEQYF
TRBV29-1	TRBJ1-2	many	CSVEDLRGLGGYTF
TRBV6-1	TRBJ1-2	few	CASSQIGGTNYGYTF
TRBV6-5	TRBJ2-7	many	CASSYSRNYEQYF
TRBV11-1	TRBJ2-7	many	CASSLGTGLEQYF
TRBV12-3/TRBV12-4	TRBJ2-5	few	CASSLKGPDQETQYF
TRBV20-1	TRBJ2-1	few	CSADGRGGLDEQFF
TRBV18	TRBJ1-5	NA	CASSPPSGAGGGNQPQHF
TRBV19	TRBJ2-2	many	CASSIASDLEAGELFF
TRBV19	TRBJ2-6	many	CASRKGTHSGANVLTF